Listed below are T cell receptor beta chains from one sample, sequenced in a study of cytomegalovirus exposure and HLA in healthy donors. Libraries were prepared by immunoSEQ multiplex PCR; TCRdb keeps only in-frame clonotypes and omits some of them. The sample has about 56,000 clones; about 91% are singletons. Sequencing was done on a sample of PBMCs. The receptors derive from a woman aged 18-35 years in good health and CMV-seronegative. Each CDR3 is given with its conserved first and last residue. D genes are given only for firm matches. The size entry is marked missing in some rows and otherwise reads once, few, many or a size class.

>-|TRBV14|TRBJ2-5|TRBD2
TGTGCCAGCAGCCAAGATTGGTCTAGCGGGAGGTTAGAGACCCAGTACTTC
CASSQDWSSGRLETQYF
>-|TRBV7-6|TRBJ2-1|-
TGTGCCAGCAGCTTAACGCTACCAAGCTCCTACAATGAGCAGTTCTTC
CASSLTLPSSYNEQFF
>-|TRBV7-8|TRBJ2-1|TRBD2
TGTGCCAGCAGCTTTAGCGGGGGTACCTACAATGAGCAGTTCTTC
CASSFSGGTYNEQFF
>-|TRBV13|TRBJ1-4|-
TGTGCCAGCAGCTTGGGGACTGCAACTAATGAAAAACTGTTTTTT
CASSLGTATNEKLFF
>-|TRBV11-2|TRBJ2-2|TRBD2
TGTGCCAGCAGCTCCCGCGGGGGGAGTTGGGAGCTGTTTTTT
CASSSRGGSWELFF
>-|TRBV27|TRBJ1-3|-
TGTGCCAGCAGGGGCCATCCGGTCGGCTCTGGAAACACCATATATTTT
CASRGHPVGSGNTIYF
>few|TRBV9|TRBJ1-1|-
TGTGCCAGCAGCGTAGCTCCGAACAAGAACACTGAAGCTTTCTTT
CASSVAPNKNTEAFF
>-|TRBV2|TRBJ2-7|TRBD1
TGTGCCAGCAGTCCGGACAGGGCAGAGCAGTACTTC
CASSPDRAEQYF
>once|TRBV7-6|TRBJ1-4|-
TGTGCCAGCAGCTTGGGGGCGGATAATGAAAAACTGTTTTTT
CASSLGADNEKLFF
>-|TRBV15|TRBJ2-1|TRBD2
TGTGCCACCAGCAGGAGGACTAGCGGGAGGCGGACCTACAATGAGCAGTTCTTC
CATSRRTSGRRTYNEQFF
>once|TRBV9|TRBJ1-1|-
TGTGCCAGCAGCGTAAATCCCATGAACACTGAAGCTTTCTTT
CASSVNPMNTEAFF
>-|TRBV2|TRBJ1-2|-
TGTGCCAGCAGGGACAACAACTATGGCTACACCTTC
CASRDNNYGYTF
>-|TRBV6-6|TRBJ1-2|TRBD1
TGTGCCAGCAGTGGGATAACAGGGGTGGAATATGGCTACACCTTC
CASSGITGVEYGYTF
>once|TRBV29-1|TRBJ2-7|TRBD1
TGCAGCGTTGAAGCAGGAATAGGGGGCGCCGAGCAGTACTTC
CSVEAGIGGAEQYF
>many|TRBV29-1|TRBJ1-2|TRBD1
TGCAGCGTTGAAGTGGGGAGCGGTGGACAGGCTAACTATGGCTACACCTTC
CSVEVGSGGQANYGYTF
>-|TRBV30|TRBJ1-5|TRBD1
TGTGCCTGGAACGCGGGACAGGTCCGCAATCAGCCCCAGCATTTT
CAWNAGQVRNQPQHF
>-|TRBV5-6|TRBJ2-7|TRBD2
TGTGCCAGCAGCCCTGGACTAGTAAACGAGCAGTACTTC
CASSPGLVNEQYF
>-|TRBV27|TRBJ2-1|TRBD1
TGTGCCAGCAGTTTACTGGGACAGGGGCTCAATGAGCAGTTCTTC
CASSLLGQGLNEQFF
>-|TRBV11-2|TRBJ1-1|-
TGTGCCAGCAGACGACCCGGGAGGGAGAACACTGAAGCTTTCTTT
CASRRPGRENTEAFF
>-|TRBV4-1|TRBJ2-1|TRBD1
TGCGCCAGCAGCCAAGTGGACAGGAGATACAATGAGCAGTTCTTC
CASSQVDRRYNEQFF
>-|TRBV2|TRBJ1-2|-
TGTGCCAGCAGGACAGCCCGCGGCTACACCTTC
CASRTARGYTF
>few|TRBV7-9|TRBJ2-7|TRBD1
TGTGCCAGCAGCATAAGGACAGGGATAGGCGAGCAGTACTTC
CASSIRTGIGEQYF
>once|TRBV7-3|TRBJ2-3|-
TGTGCCAGCAGCCCGGGACAAATCACAGATACGCAGTATTTT
CASSPGQITDTQYF
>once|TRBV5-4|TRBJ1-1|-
TGTGCCAGCAGCTTGGGGCGCGGCACCATGAACACTGAAGCTTTCTTT
CASSLGRGTMNTEAFF
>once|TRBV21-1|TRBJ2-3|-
TGTGCCAGCAACAAGACTAGCGGATTCTTAGATACGCAGTATTTT
CASNKTSGFLDTQYF
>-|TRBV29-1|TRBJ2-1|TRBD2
TGCAGCGTTTCCCCAGCGGGGGTTTACAATGAGCAGTTCTTC
CSVSPAGVYNEQFF
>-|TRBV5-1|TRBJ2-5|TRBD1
TGCGCCAGCAGCTTTAGACAGGGTGGAGAGACCCAGTACTTC
CASSFRQGGETQYF
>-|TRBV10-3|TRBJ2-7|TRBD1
TGTGCCATCAGTGAGGTTTGGACAGGGAGCTCCTACGAGCAGTACTTC
CAISEVWTGSSYEQYF
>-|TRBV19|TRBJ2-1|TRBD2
TGTGCCAGTAGTAAAAGGCCTATAGCGGGGGGGGCCGACAATGAGCAGTTCTTC
CASSKRPIAGGADNEQFF
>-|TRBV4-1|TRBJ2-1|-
TGCGCCAGCAGCCAAGGCGGGGCCAAGAATGAGCAGTTCTTC
CASSQGGAKNEQFF
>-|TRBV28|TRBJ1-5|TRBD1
TGTGCCAGCAGTTTTGACAGGGACAATCAGCCCCAGCATTTT
CASSFDRDNQPQHF
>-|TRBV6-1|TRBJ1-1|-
TGTGCCAGCAGTAAAAAAGTTACAGCGAACACTGAAGCTTTCTTT
CASSKKVTANTEAFF
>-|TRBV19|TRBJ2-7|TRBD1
TGTGCCAGTAGTATAGGGACAGGGGATTACGAGCAGTACTTC
CASSIGTGDYEQYF
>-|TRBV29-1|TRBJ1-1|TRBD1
TGCAGCGTCTACGGGACAGTGAACACTGAAGCTTTCTTT
CSVYGTVNTEAFF
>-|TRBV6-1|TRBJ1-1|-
TGTGCCAGCAGCACAGGCCCCCGGACTGAAGCTTTCTTT
CASSTGPRTEAFF
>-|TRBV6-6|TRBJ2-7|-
TGTGCCAGCAGCCGGGACTTGCTTTACGAGCAGTACTTC
CASSRDLLYEQYF
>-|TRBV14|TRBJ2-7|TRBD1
TGTGCCAGCAGCCACTTGACAGGGAACTACGAGCAGTACTTC
CASSHLTGNYEQYF
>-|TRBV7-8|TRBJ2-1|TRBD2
TGTGCCAGCAGCGACGGACTAGCGGGGGACAATGAGCAGTTCTTC
CASSDGLAGDNEQFF
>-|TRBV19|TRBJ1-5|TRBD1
TGTGCCAGTAGTAGCTGGGACAGGGGTGATCAGCCCCAGCATTTT
CASSSWDRGDQPQHF